A single sample is the source of the 14 T cell receptor beta chains below, sequenced in a study of T cell responses to AZD1222 COVID-19 vaccine. Libraries were prepared by immunoSEQ multiplex PCR; TCRdb keeps only in-frame clonotypes and omits some of them. The repertoire holds over 130,000 clones, more than 90% seen once, with roughly 5% in the top ten. The material sequenced was peripheral blood, taken on day 0 of AZD1222 vaccination. Receptor source: an adult in good health.

The chain joins TRBV10-1 to TRBJ2-2, with D perhaps matching TRBD1 or TRBD2 (7 bases each). Germline CDR1 WNHNN, CDR2 SYGVQD (reference sequence). Trimming left V 7 bases short and J 3 bases short, with 12 bases between. This CDR3 is built from 14 residues. CDR3 sequence (DNA): TGCGCCAGCAAGACAGGGAGGGACACCGGGGAGCTGTTTTTT. This codes for CASKTGRDTGELFF.

The chain has TRBV18 and TRBJ2-1; 8 bases map to TRBD1. Germline values: CDR1 KGHSH, CDR2 LQKENI. This CDR3 contains 13 residues. V shed 7 bases, J shed 5 bases, and the junction held 4 bases outside the gene matches. CDR3 amino acids: CASCGQGDNEQFF. Written as DNA, the CDR3 is TGTGCCAGCTGCGGACAGGGAGACAATGAGCAGTTCTTC. The entire variable domain, with the rest obtained from reference TRBV18 and TRBJ2-1, is as follows: NAGVMQNPRHLVRRRGQEARLRCSPMKGHSHVYWYRQLPEEGLKFMVYLQKENIIDESGMPKERFSAEFPKEGPSILRIQQVVRGDSAAYFCASCGQGDNEQFFGPGTRLTVL.

The chain recombines TRBV12-3 or TRBV12-4 with TRBJ2-7; no clear D. V lost 5 bases, J lost 6 bases, and 11 bases lay in between. This CDR3 contains 12 residues. The CDR3 DNA follows: TGTGCCAGCAGTCCGACCCCCTCCGAGCAGTACTTC. Its translation: CASSPTPSEQYF.

The chain links TRBV2 to TRBJ2-5, with D possibly TRBD1 on 6 matching bases. Germline lookup yields CDR1 SNHLY and CDR2 FYNNEI. Trimming left V 5 bases short and J 2 bases short, with 12 bases between. The CDR3 runs to 14 residues. CDR3 region: CASSKDRTQETQYF. In DNA form, the CDR3 reads TGTGCCAGCAGTAAAGACAGGACACAAGAGACCCAGTACTTC.

The J gene is TRBJ2-1, the V gene TRBV19; possibly TRBD2 for D (6 bases). V lost 6 bases and J lost 0, with 12 bases in between. The V gene's germline CDR1 is LNHDA and CDR2 SQIVND (reference sequence). This CDR3 has 15 amino acids. The CDR3 reads CASRAQTSSYNEQFF. The CDR3 nucleotides are TGTGCCAGTAGGGCCCAGACTAGCTCCTACAATGAGCAGTTCTTC.

V and J are TRBV3-1 (or the pseudogene TRBV3-2) and TRBJ1-4; D unclear. The CDR3 extends over 16 amino acids. With 0 bases removed from V and 0 bases from J, the gap between germline ends came to 8 bases. CDR1 and CDR2 from the germline V gene are LGHDT and YNNKEL (reference sequence). The chain's CDR3 is CASSQDPDATNEKLFF. The CDR3 DNA is TGTGCCAGCAGCCAAGACCCGGATGCAACTAATGAAAAACTGTTTTTT.

This sequence joins TRBV21-1 and TRBJ2-3; TRBD2, the D gene given by the table, was not confirmed from the DNA. TRBV21-1 is assigned pseudogene status. The CDR3 spans 23 residues. CDR3 protein: CASSKGIGRVCTSGSHRPDTQYF. The CDR3 nucleotides read TGTGCCAGCAGCAAAGGAATTGGCAGGGTCTGTACTAGCGGGAGCCACCGACCAGATACGCAGTATTTT.

This sequence joins TRBV28 and TRBJ2-3, with 10 bases lining up with TRBD2. The germline V gene has CDR1 MDHEN and CDR2 SYDVKM. This CDR3 spans 14 amino acids. Trimming took 7 bases from V and 6 from J; bases not matched to a gene: 7. CDR3 bases: TGTGCCAGCACCGCTAGCGGGGGTCGGGATACGCAGTATTTT. Translation: CASTASGGRDTQYF.

V is TRBV19 and J is TRBJ1-2, with D possibly being TRBD1 (6 bases). The CDR3 is made up of 15 amino acids. Trimming left V 7 bases short and J 4 bases short, with 19 bases between. Germline V gene sequence: CDR1 LNHDA, CDR2 SQIVND (reference sequence). The CDR3 reads CASTPGRDTVYGYTF. CDR3 sequence (DNA): TGTGCCAGTACCCCGGGCCGGGACACAGTCTATGGCTACACCTTC. The variable domain in full, completed from reference TRBV19 and TRBJ1-2, reads DGGITQSPKYLFRKEGQNVTLSCEQNLNHDAMYWYRQDPGQGLRLIYYSQIVNDFQKGDIAEGYSVSREKKESFPLTVTSAQKNPTAFYLCASTPGRDTVYGYTFGSGTRLTVV.

This chain joins TRBV27 and TRBJ2-7; tentatively, D is TRBD1 (6 bases). The germline V gene encodes CDR1 MNHEY and CDR2 SMNVEV (reference sequence). V was shortened by 1 base and J by 3 bases, with 7 bases between the two germline ends. This CDR3 has 13 residues. The CDR3 is CASSLLQGYEQYF. DNA of the CDR3: TGTGCCAGCAGTTTATTACAGGGCTACGAGCAGTACTTC.

This chain links TRBV19 with TRBJ2-1; 9 bases are a match to TRBD1. This CDR3 is built from 15 residues. The germline gives CDR1 LNHDA, CDR2 SQIVND (reference sequence). The V segment lost 5 bases and the J segment 8 bases; nucleotides outside the gene matches: 10. CDR3 DNA: TGTGCCAGTAGTCAGGACAGGGGTCTGGCCGATGAGCAGTTCTTC. Its translation is CASSQDRGLADEQFF.

The sample holds one count of this clone. This chain uses TRBV5-8 with TRBJ1-2; D remains unclear. CDR3 length: 15 amino acids. Trimming took 4 bases from V and 2 from J, leaving 15 bases between them. CDR1 is SGHTS and CDR2 is YDEGEE in the germline V gene. DNA for the CDR3: TGTGCCAGCAGCCAATTTGGAGGAGGGAACTATGGCTACACCTTC. This gives the protein CASSQFGGGNYGYTF.

V gene TRBV15 combines with J gene TRBJ2-1; D gene uncertain. CDR1 and CDR2 from the germline V gene are LNHNV and YYDKDF (reference sequence). Trimming took off 6 bases at V and 4 bases at J, with 16 bases between the two ends. This CDR3 comprises 15 residues. The CDR3 DNA reads as TGTGCCACCAGTTCTTTTACGGGCGGATACAATGAGCAGTTCTTC. Translated: CATSSFTGGYNEQFF.

The CDR3 DNA reads as TGTGCCAGCAGCAAGGACAGGGGAAGAGCGGCCCTCCACTTT. This encodes CASSKDRGRAALHF. The chain employs TRBV7-2 and TRBJ1-6; 9 nucleotides agree with TRBD1. The length of the CDR3 is 14 residues. The J segment lost 14 bases and the V segment lost 5 bases, leaving 10 bases of the junction unmatched. CDR1 and CDR2 from the germline V gene are SGHTA and FQGNSA.